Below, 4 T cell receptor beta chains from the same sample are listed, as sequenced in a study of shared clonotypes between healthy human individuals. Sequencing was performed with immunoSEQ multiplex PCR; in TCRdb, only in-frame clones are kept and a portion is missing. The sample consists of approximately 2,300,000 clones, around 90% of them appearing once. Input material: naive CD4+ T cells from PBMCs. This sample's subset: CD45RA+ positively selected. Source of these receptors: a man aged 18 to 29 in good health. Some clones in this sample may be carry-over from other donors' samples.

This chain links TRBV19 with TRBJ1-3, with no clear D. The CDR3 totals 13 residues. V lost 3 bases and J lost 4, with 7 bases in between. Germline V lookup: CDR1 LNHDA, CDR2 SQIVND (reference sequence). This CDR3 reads CASSMLPGNTIYF. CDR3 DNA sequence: TGTGCCAGTAGTATGCTGCCAGGAAACACCATATATTTT.

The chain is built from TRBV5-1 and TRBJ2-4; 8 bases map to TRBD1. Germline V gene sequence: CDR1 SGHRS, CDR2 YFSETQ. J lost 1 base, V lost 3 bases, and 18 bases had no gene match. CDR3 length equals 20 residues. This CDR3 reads CASSSWGVTGEKRAKNIQYF. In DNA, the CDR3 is TGCGCCAGCAGCTCCTGGGGTGTGACAGGGGAAAAAAGGGCCAAAAACATTCAGTACTTC. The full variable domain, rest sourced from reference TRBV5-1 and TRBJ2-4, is KAGVTQTPRYLIKTRGQQVTLSCSPISGHRSVSWYQQTPGQGLQFLFEYFSETQRNKGNFPGRFSGRQFSNSRSEMNVSTLELGDSALYLCASSSWGVTGEKRAKNIQYFGAGTRLSVL.

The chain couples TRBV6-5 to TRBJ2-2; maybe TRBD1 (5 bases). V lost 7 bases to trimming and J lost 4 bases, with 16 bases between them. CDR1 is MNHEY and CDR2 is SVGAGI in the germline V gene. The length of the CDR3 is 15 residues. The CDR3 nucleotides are TGTGCCAGCACGGGTGGCAGGGTGGGCACCGGGGAGCTGTTTTTT. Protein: CASTGGRVGTGELFF.

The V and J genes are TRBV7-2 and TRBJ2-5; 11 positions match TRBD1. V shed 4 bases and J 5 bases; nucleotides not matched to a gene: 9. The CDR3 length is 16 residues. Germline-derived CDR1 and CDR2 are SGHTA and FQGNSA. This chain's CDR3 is CASSYRTGGLLETQYF. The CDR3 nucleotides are TGTGCCAGCAGCTACAGGACAGGGGGCCTGTTGGAGACCCAGTACTTC.